This T cell receptor beta chain derives from a study of blood T cell repertoires in COVID-19. Background on the study: Samples of COVID-19 (acute and convalescent) were obtained from the United States, Italy and Spain.

Method: immunoSEQ multiplex PCR; TCRdb's copy keeps in-frame clones and lacks some. The data show tens of thousands of clones, approximately 87% seen once. This CDR3 has 14 amino acids. Germline assignment: CDR1 SGDLS and CDR2 YYNGEE. Trimming pared 0 bases from V and 2 bases from J, leaving 9 bases between. The chain recombines TRBV9 with TRBJ2-7; TRBD2 is a possible D gene (5 bases). The sequenced sample consisted of peripheral blood. This clonotype was obtained from a human donor in a cohort sampled during active COVID-19. Written as DNA, the CDR3 is TGTGCCAGCAGCGTAGCCAGCGGAACCTACGAGCAGTACTTC. The encoded protein is CASSVASGTYEQYF.